Below, 29 T cell receptor beta chains from the same sample are listed, as sequenced in a study of identical twins. TCRdb analysed the 5' RACE reads with MiXCR anew, one entry per CDR3 protein. The sample includes about 520,000 distinct CDR3 sequences, less than 25% of them seen just once. These data were also filed under a second study, of T cells expressing NK-cell markers.

Sample: CD4+ T cells sorted from blood. These receptors were obtained from a woman younger than 35 in good health.

This chain connects TRBV6-1 to TRBJ2-3; D is undetermined. The V end was cut by 1 base, the J end by 1 base, with 3 bases between. The germline CDR1 and CDR2 sequences are MNHNS and SASEGT. The CDR3 loop spans 13 amino acids. The CDR3 DNA follows: TGTGCCAGCAGTGAAGGGCGCACAGATACGCAGTATTTT. Translated, it gives CASSEGRTDTQYF.

The chain recombines TRBV10-3 with TRBJ2-5; 13 nucleotides line up with TRBD2. CDR1 is ENHRY, CDR2 SYGVKD, per germline. V lost 3 bases and J lost 3; bases outside the gene matches: 7. CDR3 size: 17 residues. Here the CDR3 reads CAISEGLAGAPKETQYF. CDR3 DNA sequence: TGTGCCATCAGTGAAGGACTAGCGGGAGCCCCAAAAGAGACCCAGTACTTC.

This clonotype has more than one count but fewer than ten. The V gene is TRBV5-1, the J gene TRBJ2-3; tentative D call: TRBD2 (5 bases). CDR3 length: 15 residues. Trimming removed 2 bases from V and 0 bases from J, with 10 bases in between. CDR1 is SGHRS and CDR2 is YFSETQ in the germline V gene. The CDR3 DNA sequence: TGCGCCAGCAGCTTTCGTTCGGGGAGCACAGATACGCAGTATTTT. Its protein is CASSFRSGSTDTQYF.

The sample holds a few counts of this clonotype. The V and J genes are TRBV10-2 and TRBJ1-5; unclear D gene. The CDR3 consists of 15 residues. Between the trimmed V and J ends, which lost 0 bases and 2 bases, there was a span of 8 bases. Germline CDR1 reads WSHSY; CDR2 reads SAAADI. CDR3 loop: CASSESITGNQPQHF. DNA of the CDR3: TGCGCCAGCAGTGAGTCGATCACAGGCAATCAGCCCCAGCATTTT.

The J gene is TRBJ2-6, the V gene TRBV11-2; 15 positions match TRBD2. The ends lost 5 bases at V and 0 bases at J; junction bases unmatched: 11. Germline assignment: CDR1 SGHAT and CDR2 FQNNGV. This CDR3 contains 21 residues. CDR3 coding DNA: TGTGCCAGCAGCCTTAATCTGGGACTAGCGGGGGGAAGCTCTGGGGCCAACGTCCTGACTTTC. Translation: CASSLNLGLAGGSSGANVLTF.

The chain couples TRBV20-1 to TRBJ1-2; D gene uncertain. Between the trimmed V and J ends, which lost 5 bases and 2 bases, there was a span of 9 bases. This CDR3 comprises 12 residues. Germline V gives CDR1 DFQATT, CDR2 SNEGSKA (reference sequence). The CDR3 reads CSASDGNYGYTF. The DNA of the CDR3 is TGCAGTGCTTCCGACGGAAACTATGGCTACACCTTC.

In this sample, this clonotype turned up once. The V and J genes are TRBV28 and TRBJ2-7; no clear D gene. Germline CDR1 MDHEN, CDR2 SYDVKM. V dropped 6 bases and J dropped 3 bases, with 15 bases sitting between them. This CDR3 contains 14 residues. CDR3 amino acids: CASRIPRGRYEQYF. The CDR3 DNA reads as TGTGCCAGCAGGATCCCGAGAGGACGCTACGAGCAGTACTTC.

This clonotype has just a few counts. The chain joins TRBV3-1 to TRBJ2-3; TRBD2 is a possible D gene (6 bases). Germline V lookup: CDR1 LGHDT, CDR2 YNNKEL (reference sequence). This CDR3 spans 16 amino acids. The V end lost 4 bases, the J end lost 2 bases, and 16 bases lay between the germline ends. The DNA for the CDR3 is TGTGCCAGCAGCCTGGGACTCCAAGAGTTCACAGATACGCAGTATTTT. Translating gives CASSLGLQEFTDTQYF.

This clonotype was seen more than once but under ten times. The chain combines TRBV20-1 with TRBJ1-2, with 7 bases that match TRBD1. The CDR3 has 15 residues. Looked up from germline, CDR1 is DFQATT and CDR2 is SNEGSKA (reference sequence). V lost 2 bases and J lost 6; bases outside the gene matches: 12. CDR3 residues: CSARSLGQDRDGYTF. The CDR3 nucleotides read TGCAGTGCTAGATCACTCGGACAGGACCGGGATGGCTACACCTTC.

This clonotype turned up a few times. The chain is built from TRBV20-1 and TRBJ2-3; tentative D call: TRBD1 (6 bases). The CDR3 is made up of 14 amino acids. CDR1 DFQATT and CDR2 SNEGSKA come from the germline V gene (reference sequence). V was shortened by 6 bases and J by 0 bases, with 13 bases between the two germline ends. CDR3 residues: CSARDTHSTDTQYF. The CDR3, as DNA: TGCAGTGCAAGGGACACCCATAGCACAGATACGCAGTATTTT.

A few counts support this clonotype. The V call is TRBV10-2, the J call TRBJ2-6; no firm D call. V dropped 6 bases and J dropped 0 bases, with 6 bases sitting between them. Germline CDR1 is WSHSY and CDR2 is SAAADI. This CDR3 has 14 residues. In nucleotides, the CDR3 is TGCGCCAGCAGGGCCCCCTCTGGGGCCAACGTCCTGACTTTC. As protein: CASRAPSGANVLTF.

This clonotype was found a few times. The chain links TRBV29-1 to TRBJ1-1; no definite D call. The CDR3 contains 11 residues. V was shortened by 8 bases and J by 1 base, with 8 bases between the two germline ends. Per germline, CDR1 SQVTM and CDR2 ANQGSEA. The CDR3 spells CSSLENTEAFF. In DNA, the CDR3 is TGCAGCAGTCTCGAGAACACTGAAGCTTTCTTT.

This sequence joins TRBV9 and TRBJ2-1; tentatively, D is TRBD1 (6 bases). This CDR3 has 15 residues. CDR1 and CDR2 from the germline V gene are SGDLS and YYNGEE. Trimming took 0 bases from V and 2 from J, leaving 9 bases between them. CDR3 bases: TGTGCCAGCAGCGTAGCCGAGGGGGCCTACAATGAGCAGTTCTTC. It encodes CASSVAEGAYNEQFF.

The rearrangement links TRBV5-1 to TRBJ1-6, with D unclear. CDR1 and CDR2 from the germline V gene are SGHRS and YFSETQ. There are 15 residues in the CDR3. V shed 0 bases and J shed 5 bases, with 9 bases lying between them. For the CDR3, the DNA is TGCGCCAGCAGCTTGGATTTTAGGGATAATTCACCCCTCCACTTT. Translated: CASSLDFRDNSPLHF.

This clonotype turned up a few times. The rearrangement joins TRBV10-1 to TRBJ2-2; unclear D gene. CDR1 is WNHNN and CDR2 is SYGVQD in the germline V gene (reference sequence). Trimming left V 7 bases short and J 5 bases short, with 11 bases between. This CDR3 has 13 amino acids. The CDR3 coding sequence is TGCGCCAGCACCCCGGACCAGACCGGGGAGCTGTTTTTT. The encoded protein is CASTPDQTGELFF.

This clonotype was observed many times. V usage is TRBV20-1 and J usage is TRBJ2-3; possible D gene TRBD2, 6 bases. Between the trimmed V and J ends, which lost 7 bases and 0 bases, there was a span of 11 bases. The CDR3 covers 13 residues. Germline V lookup: CDR1 DFQATT, CDR2 SNEGSKA (reference sequence). The CDR3: CSVRRGSTDTQYF. In DNA, the CDR3 is TGCAGTGTAAGGCGGGGAAGCACAGATACGCAGTATTTT.

In its sample, this clonotype was seen a few times. CDR3 sequence (DNA): TGCAGCGTCTTAGGGGAAAGGAGTGAGCAGTTCTTC. Translated: CSVLGERSEQFF. The chain links TRBV29-1 to TRBJ2-1; perhaps TRBD1 as D (5 bases). The germline V gene encodes CDR1 SQVTM and CDR2 ANQGSEA. There are 12 residues in the CDR3. V dropped 6 bases and J dropped 9 bases, with 15 bases sitting between them.

This clonotype has only a few counts. The chain combines TRBV20-1 with TRBJ2-3, with 10 positions matching TRBD1. The V segment lost 6 bases and the J segment 4 bases; nucleotides outside the gene matches: 4. Per the germline V gene, CDR1 is DFQATT and CDR2 is SNEGSKA (reference sequence). CDR3 length: 13 residues. The CDR3 nucleotides are TGCAGTGCGCTTGACAGGGGGCCAGATACGCAGTATTTT. This codes for CSALDRGPDTQYF.

This clonotype was seen at least ten times. The chain links TRBV2 to TRBJ1-5; D not resolved. This CDR3 contains 13 residues. V gave up 6 bases and J gave up 4 bases, with 10 bases separating them. CDR1 is SNHLY, CDR2 FYNNEI, per germline. The CDR3 loop reads CASSPSYNQPQHF. CDR3 in DNA: TGTGCCAGCAGCCCGAGCTATAATCAGCCCCAGCATTTT.

The chain combines TRBV25-1 with TRBJ2-7, with D perhaps TRBD1 (6 bases). V gave up 3 bases and J gave up 3 bases, with 18 bases separating them. CDR1 and CDR2 (germline): MGHDK, SYGVNS. CDR3 length: 16 residues. In nucleotides, the CDR3 is TGTGCCAGCAGTGAGAGCAGGAGCAGGGGCTACTACGAGCAGTACTTC. Its protein is CASSESRSRGYYEQYF.

In this sample, this clonotype turned up many times. The chain carries TRBV20-1 and TRBJ2-7; the D gene is possibly TRBD1 (6 bases). From germline, CDR1 is DFQATT and CDR2 SNEGSKA (reference sequence). The CDR3 contains 14 residues. Trimming removed 4 bases at V and 0 bases at J, with 13 bases between. This CDR3 is CSANTGQISYEQYF. As DNA, the CDR3 is TGCAGTGCTAATACTGGACAGATCTCCTACGAGCAGTACTTC.

The chain joins TRBV20-1 to TRBJ2-5; TRBD1 aligns across 7 bases. J was trimmed by 3 bases and V by 4 bases; bases with no gene match: 11. The CDR3 totals 15 residues. CDR1 and CDR2 from the germline V gene are DFQATT and SNEGSKA (reference sequence). DNA for the CDR3: TGCAGTGCTATTGCCCCGGGACAGAGTAAAGAGACCCAGTACTTC. It yields the protein CSAIAPGQSKETQYF.

As for this clonotype: Being one base from a much bigger clone, this may be a read error. The rearrangement joins TRBV7-2 to TRBJ2-7; 7 positions match TRBD2. Germline assignment: CDR1 SGHTA and CDR2 FQGNSA. The CDR3 totals 12 residues. The CDR3 sequence: CASRTGDYGQYF. As DNA, the CDR3 is TGTGCCAGCAGAACCGGGGACTACGGGCAGTACTTC.

This clonotype was detected a few times. The rearrangement links TRBV19 to TRBJ2-7; either TRBD1 or TRBD2 may fit D (5 bases each). CDR3 length: 12 amino acids. Germline CDR1 LNHDA, CDR2 SQIVND (reference sequence). The ends were cut back, 10 bases at V and 4 bases at J, with 14 bases in the middle. CDR3 coding DNA: TGTGCCACCAGGGACGCCACTTACGAGCAGTACTTC. Translated: CATRDATYEQYF.

This clonotype was detected only a few times. The CDR3 bases are TGTGCCACCAGTGACCGAAATGAGCAGTTCTTC. As protein: CATSDRNEQFF. This chain connects TRBV24-1 to TRBJ2-1; D is unclear. CDR3 size: 11 residues. Trimming left V 4 bases short and J 7 bases short, with 4 bases between. Per germline, CDR1 KGHDR and CDR2 SFDVKD.

The chain has TRBV20-1 and TRBJ1-1; a possible D gene is TRBD1 (5 bases). The CDR3 covers 14 residues. V lost 3 bases, J lost 4 bases, and 15 bases lay in between. Germline loops: CDR1 DFQATT, CDR2 SNEGSKA (reference sequence). CDR3 bases: TGCAGTGCTAGTGTGTCGGGGGAAGGCACTGAAGCTTTCTTT. Translating gives CSASVSGEGTEAFF.

The rearrangement uses TRBV6-5 and TRBJ2-1; TRBD2 might be the D (5 bases). In germline, CDR1 is MNHEY, CDR2 SVGAGI. The V gene lost 0 bases and the J gene lost 0 bases, with 12 bases spanning the gap. This CDR3 spans 17 amino acids. The CDR3 region has the DNA TGTGCCAGCAGTTACTCGTGGCGGGCCGGCTCCTACAATGAGCAGTTCTTC. It yields the protein CASSYSWRAGSYNEQFF.

The rearrangement uses TRBV4-2 and TRBJ2-2, with 13 bases identical to TRBD2. Germline CDR1 LGHNA, CDR2 YNFKEQ. After removal of 2 bases from V and 0 bases from J, the junction contained 6 bases not matched to a gene. This CDR3 is built from 19 residues. The CDR3 nucleotides are TGTGCCAGCAGCCAACCGGGACTAGCGGGGCGTACGAACACCGGGGAGCTGTTTTTT. Translating gives CASSQPGLAGRTNTGELFF.

The gene calls are TRBV29-1 and TRBJ1-1; 8 positions agree with TRBD1. Germline V gene data show CDR1 as SQVTM and CDR2 as ANQGSEA. Trimming cost V 6 bases and J 6 bases; bases outside gene matches: 3. This CDR3 has 11 amino acids. The CDR3 DNA reads as TGCAGCGTAGGACAGGGAGCTGAAGCTTTCTTT. Translation: CSVGQGAEAFF.